A single sample gave rise to the 23 T cell receptor beta chains below, sequenced in a study of blood T cell repertoires in COVID-19. Sequencing was performed with immunoSEQ multiplex PCR; in TCRdb, only in-frame clones are kept and a portion is missing. The sample contains about 300,000 clones, approximately 82% of which appear only once. The sequenced material came from peripheral blood. The receptors derive from a woman between 50 and 59 years old with acute or convalescent COVID-19.

V gene TRBV30 combines with J gene TRBJ1-3; 8 bases match TRBD1. The CDR3 has 15 residues. Per the germline V gene, CDR1 is GTSNPN and CDR2 is SVGIG (reference sequence). Unmatched junction bases numbered 7, after V lost 4 bases and J lost 2 bases. The CDR3 coding sequence is TGTGCCTGGACCCCCCTGGACAGGGCTGGAAACACCATATATTTT. Amino acid sequence: CAWTPLDRAGNTIYF.

The rearrangement uses TRBV30 and TRBJ1-2; 7 nucleotides align to TRBD1. J gave up 8 bases and V 8 bases, and 11 bases lay outside the gene matches. The CDR3 is made up of 12 amino acids. CDR1 is GTSNPN and CDR2 is SVGIG in the germline V gene (reference sequence). CDR3 nucleotides: TGTGCCGCGACAGGGCCAGTCGACGGCTACACCTTC. Protein sequence: CAATGPVDGYTF.

This clone was detected only a few times. The chain employs TRBV12-5 and TRBJ2-2; D may be TRBD1 (6 bases). The CDR3 totals 15 residues. V was clipped by 3 bases and J by 6 bases, with 14 bases between them. Germline-derived CDR1 and CDR2 are LGHNT and FRNRAP. DNA for the CDR3: TGTGCTAGTGGTTTAGGGGGAGTCTGGTCCGGGGAGCTGTTTTTT. Its translation: CASGLGGVWSGELFF.

The chain combines TRBV6-5 with TRBJ1-4, with D possibly being TRBD1 (5 bases). Germline lookup yields CDR1 MNHEY and CDR2 SVGAGI. Trimming left V 4 bases short and J 8 bases short, with 14 bases between. The CDR3 length is 14 residues. CDR3 sequence reads: CASSSPSTGEKLFF. CDR3 in DNA: TGTGCCAGCAGTTCCCCCTCCACAGGAGAAAAACTGTTTTTT.

The gene calls are TRBV6-6 and TRBJ2-7; 7 positions agree with TRBD2. The V segment lost 5 bases and the J segment 7 bases; nucleotides outside the gene matches: 8. The CDR3 runs to 13 residues. CDR1 and CDR2 from the germline V gene are MNHNY and SVGAGI (reference sequence). CDR3 sequence (DNA): TGTGCCAGCAGTCTGGGGAGGGAGAGGGAGCAGTACGTC. Its protein product is CASSLGREREQYV.

This clone has more than one count but fewer than ten. The chain links TRBV2 to TRBJ1-2, with D possibly being TRBD1 (6 bases). The V end lost 6 bases, the J end lost 4 bases, and 15 bases lay between the germline ends. The germline CDR1 and CDR2 sequences are SNHLY and FYNNEI. The CDR3 is 14 residues long. CDR3 sequence: CASRSDSPSYGYTF. DNA of the CDR3: TGTGCCAGCAGATCGGACAGTCCCTCCTATGGCTACACCTTC.

This clone showed up just once. The chain has TRBV19 and TRBJ2-3; D uncertain. The CDR3 is 13 amino acids. Per the germline V gene, CDR1 is LNHDA and CDR2 is SQIVND (reference sequence). Trimming took off 3 bases at V and 1 base at J, with 5 bases between the two ends. CDR3 amino acids: CASSMGGTDTQYF. Written as DNA, the CDR3 is TGTGCCAGTAGTATGGGCGGCACAGATACGCAGTATTTT.

The chain employs TRBV2 and TRBJ1-5; D unclear. The CDR3 is 13 residues long. Germline CDR1 reads SNHLY; CDR2 reads FYNNEI. Trimming shortened V by 2 bases and J by 6 bases, and 8 bases separated the two germline ends. The CDR3, as DNA: TGTGCCAGCAGTGAATCGGGTAGTCAGCCCCAGCATTTT. Translation gives CASSESGSQPQHF. Looking up the rest from reference TRBV2 and TRBJ1-5 gives the full variable domain: EPEVTQTPSHQVTQMGQEVILRCVPISNHLYFYWYRQILGQKVEFLVSFYNNEISEKSEIFDDQFSVERPDGSNFTLKIRSTKLEDSAMYFCASSESGSQPQHFGDGTRLSIL.

V gene TRBV6-1 combines with J gene TRBJ2-1; 8 bases are shared with TRBD1. J was trimmed by 3 bases and V by 1 base; bases with no gene match: 14. The CDR3 runs 19 residues. Germline V gives CDR1 MNHNS, CDR2 SASEGT. The CDR3, as DNA: TGTGCCAGCAGTGAAGGCTTGTTCCGTTTCGGGACAGGCTACAATGAGCAGTTCTTC. This encodes CASSEGLFRFGTGYNEQFF.

The chain uses TRBV6-4 and TRBJ2-5; weak D call: TRBD1 (6 bases). Germline lookup yields CDR1 MRHNA and CDR2 SNTAGT. The CDR3 totals 14 residues. V was trimmed by 6 bases and J by 2 bases, leaving 13 bases between them. CDR3 amino acids: CASRPGQLQETQYF. For the CDR3, the DNA is TGTGCCAGCAGACCCGGACAGTTACAAGAGACCCAGTACTTC.

This clone was detected only a few times. In DNA, the CDR3 is TGTGCCAGCAGCCCCGAGAGAAAGATCGAAGAGACCCAGTACTTC. Protein: CASSPERKIEETQYF. V and J are TRBV5-6 and TRBJ2-5; the D is unclear. The germline gives CDR1 SGHDT, CDR2 YYEEEE. V lost 4 bases, J lost 3 bases, and 16 bases lay in between. CDR3 length equals 15 residues.

The J gene is TRBJ1-2, the V gene TRBV7-2; a possible D gene is TRBD1 (5 bases). V was cut by 5 bases and J by 6 bases, with 22 bases left in between. The germline gives CDR1 SGHTA, CDR2 FQGNSA. CDR3 length equals 16 residues. CDR3 region: CASSQLRQGGIDGYTF. The CDR3 bases are TGTGCCAGCAGCCAGCTGCGGCAGGGAGGTATTGATGGCTACACCTTC. Drawing the rest from reference TRBV7-2 and TRBJ1-2, the complete variable domain is GAGVSQSPSNKVTEKGKDVELRCDPISGHTALYWYRQSLGQGLEFLIYFQGNSAPDKSGLPSDRFSAERTGGSVSTLTIQRTQQEDSAVYLCASSQLRQGGIDGYTFGSGTRLTVV.

V usage is TRBV12-3 or TRBV12-4 and J usage is TRBJ1-2; unclear D gene. The V and J ends lost 3 bases and 3 bases respectively, with 8 bases between them. CDR3 length: 13 amino acids. The CDR3 nucleotides are TGTGCCAGCAGTTTGAGAGGCGACTATGGCTACACCTTC. This gives the protein CASSLRGDYGYTF.

The rearrangement links TRBV18 to TRBJ1-6; 7 bases are shared with TRBD1. Germline assignment: CDR1 KGHSH and CDR2 LQKENI. The CDR3 length is 15 residues. V lost 2 bases to trimming and J lost 7 bases; unmatched junction nucleotides: 5. This CDR3 reads CASSPEGAANSPLHF. The CDR3, as DNA: TGTGCCAGCTCACCAGAGGGGGCTGCGAATTCACCCCTCCACTTT.

This clone was seen a few times. The chain employs TRBV18 and TRBJ2-1; D is perhaps TRBD2 (5 bases). The CDR3 covers 14 residues. From germline, CDR1 is KGHSH and CDR2 LQKENI. V was pared by 6 bases and J by 0 bases, with 9 bases between. DNA for the CDR3: TGTGCCAGCTCGCTGGACTTCTCCTACAATGAGCAGTTCTTC. Its translation is CASSLDFSYNEQFF.

The V and J genes are TRBV5-1 and TRBJ2-3; D is perhaps TRBD1 (6 bases). Per the germline V gene, CDR1 is SGHRS and CDR2 is YFSETQ. V lost 5 bases and J lost 0, with 13 bases in between. The CDR3 extends over 15 amino acids. In nucleotides, the CDR3 is TGCGCCAGCAGGGGGGCCCCCTCTAGCACAGATACGCAGTATTTT. Protein sequence: CASRGAPSSTDTQYF.

This chain connects TRBV27 to TRBJ2-2; 11 positions agree with TRBD1. In germline, CDR1 is MNHEY, CDR2 SMNVEV (reference sequence). After removal of 4 bases from V and 6 bases from J, the junction contained 7 bases not matched to a gene. The CDR3 loop spans 16 amino acids. In DNA, the CDR3 is TGTGCCAGCAGTTCCCCCGGGACAGGGGGGTCCGGGGAGCTGTTTTTT. Amino acid sequence: CASSSPGTGGSGELFF.

The rearrangement links TRBV11-1 to TRBJ2-1; 9 nucleotides align to TRBD2. The CDR3 extends over 16 amino acids. V was pared by 4 bases and J by 6 bases, with 10 bases of the junction left unmatched. Germline CDR1 reads SGHAT; CDR2 reads FQDESV (reference sequence). CDR3 residues: CASSSVLAGTGNEQFF. CDR3 bases: TGTGCCAGCAGCTCCGTTCTAGCGGGGACGGGCAATGAGCAGTTCTTC. Drawing the rest from reference TRBV11-1 and TRBJ2-1, the complete variable domain is EAEVAQSPRYKITEKSQAVAFWCDPISGHATLYWYRQILGQGPELLVQFQDESVVDDSQLPKDRFSAERLKGVDSTLKIQPAELGDSAMYLCASSSVLAGTGNEQFFGPGTRLTVL.

The CDR3 bases are TGTGCCAGCAGCCGGAGGACGGCTGGGGCCAACGTCCTGACTTTC. Translated, it gives CASSRRTAGANVLTF. J is TRBJ2-6 and V is TRBV5-6; D is perhaps TRBD2 (5 bases). Per germline, CDR1 SGHDT and CDR2 YYEEEE. Trimming removed 4 bases at V and 2 bases at J, with 10 bases between. There are 15 residues in the CDR3.

The sample holds one count of this clone. The V call is TRBV20-1, the J call TRBJ1-1; D may be TRBD1 (5 bases). This CDR3 has 11 residues. CDR1 DFQATT and CDR2 SNEGSKA come from the germline V gene (reference sequence). The V gene lost 2 bases and the J gene lost 11 bases, with 12 bases spanning the gap. CDR3 DNA: TGCAGTGCTAGACTGACAGAAGGCGCTTTCTTT. Translated: CSARLTEGAFF.

This chain joins TRBV30 and TRBJ1-2; D not certain. Trimming left V 5 bases short and J 9 bases short, with 10 bases between. The CDR3 totals 10 residues. The germline gives CDR1 GTSNPN, CDR2 SVGIG (reference sequence). The CDR3, as DNA: TGTGCCTGGGGCGGAGGCAGCTACACCTTC. Translating it yields CAWGGGSYTF.

The table lists this clone with a few counts. The V call is TRBV7-9, the J call TRBJ2-7, with 12 bases lining up with TRBD1. Losses at the gene ends were 4 bases for V and 6 bases for J; bases not matched to a gene: 4. The CDR3 totals 14 residues. CDR1 is SEHNR and CDR2 is FQNEAQ in the germline V gene (reference sequence). CDR3 nucleotide sequence: TGTGCCAGCAGCTGGGGGACAGGGGGCGGCGAGCAGTACTTC. Translating gives CASSWGTGGGEQYF.

The V call is TRBV20-1, the J call TRBJ1-5, with unresolved D. This CDR3 comprises 11 residues. Germline CDR1 reads DFQATT; CDR2 reads SNEGSKA (reference sequence). Trimming pared 1 base from V and 11 bases from J, leaving 9 bases between. The CDR3 protein is CSARASGTQHF. The CDR3 DNA reads TGCAGTGCTAGAGCCTCCGGGACCCAGCATTTT.